This TCR beta chain emerged from a study of cytomegalovirus exposure and HLA in healthy donors. Looking at the study overall: Both the roughly 120 validation repertoires and the approximately 620 first-cohort repertoires used the same platform, as reported by a later analysis. The study, taken as a whole, reports: The finding came from a later analysis; first-cohort TCR clusters tended to co-occur in the roughly 120 validation repertoires.

The study drew the donors from its roughly 110-subject validation cohort, separate from the roughly 700-subject first cohort. This CDR3 is 16 amino acids long. Looked up from germline, CDR1 is SGHNT and CDR2 is YYREEE (reference sequence). Trimming took off 0 bases at V and 5 bases at J, with 16 bases between the two ends. Data came from immunoSEQ multiplex PCR; TCRdb stores just in-frame clones and leaves some out. Among just under 65,000 clones listed, approximately 95% were seen once. Concerning this clone itself: Its antigen is not identified.

This rearrangement joins TRBV5-4 to TRBJ2-3; D is uncertain. The receptor's source is a woman aged 18-29 years in good health and CMV-seropositive. Sequencing used PBMCs. CDR3 DNA sequence: TGTGCCAGCAGCTTGGACCGTAGCCTGGCTAGAGATACGCAGTATTTT. Translated, it gives CASSLDRSLARDTQYF.